This passage covers 15 T cell receptor beta chains from one sample sequenced in a study of Tregs in tolerant kidney transplant recipients. Assay used: immunoSEQ multiplex PCR; TCRdb lists only in-frame clones, some missing. The sample lists under 20,000 clones; 65% to 90% were seen once. The source material was Tregs from blood. All receptors come from a human donor in good health.

This chain uses TRBV7-9 with TRBJ2-5; D might be TRBD1 or TRBD2, each matching 6 bases. The CDR3 spans 14 residues. Trimming removed 2 bases at V and 5 bases at J, with 12 bases between. The germline CDR1 and CDR2 sequences are SEHNR and FQNEAQ (reference sequence). The CDR3 sequence: CASSLYGGGETQYF. CDR3 nucleotides: TGTGCCAGCAGCTTATACGGGGGCGGGGAGACCCAGTACTTC. Drawing the rest from reference TRBV7-9 and TRBJ2-5, the complete variable domain is DTGVSQNPRHKITKRGQNVTFRCDPISEHNRLYWYRQTLGQGPEFLTYFQNEAQLEKSRLLSDRFSAERPKGSFSTLEIQRTEQGDSAMYLCASSLYGGGETQYFGPGTRLLVL.

This chain connects TRBV7-3 to TRBJ2-5; TRBD2 matches 8 bases. V gave up 2 bases and J gave up 5 bases; unmatched junction bases: 7. CDR3 length: 15 amino acids. Germline V gives CDR1 SGHTA, CDR2 FQGTGA. The CDR3 DNA sequence: TGTGCCAGCAGCTTAGGATTAGCGGGAAGGGAGACCCAGTACTTC. Amino acid sequence: CASSLGLAGRETQYF.

This clone was counted between two and nine times. The chain links TRBV18 to TRBJ2-7, with 8 bases identical to TRBD2. The CDR3 contains 17 residues. V gave up 3 bases and J gave up 0 bases; unmatched junction bases: 10. In germline, CDR1 is KGHSH, CDR2 LQKENI. In nucleotides, the CDR3 is TGTGCCAGCTCACCCAAACCCGGGACTAGGAGCTCCTACGAGCAGTACTTC. It codes for CASSPKPGTRSSYEQYF. The variable domain in full, completed from reference TRBV18 and TRBJ2-7, reads NAGVMQNPRHLVRRRGQEARLRCSPMKGHSHVYWYRQLPEEGLKFMVYLQKENIIDESGMPKERFSAEFPKEGPSILRIQQVVRGDSAAYFCASSPKPGTRSSYEQYFGPGTRLTVT.

The rearrangement joins TRBV5-4 to TRBJ2-5, with a weak D call TRBD2 (6 bases). Trimming cost V 3 bases and J 3 bases, with 12 bases left between them. The CDR3 extends over 14 amino acids. CDR1 is SGHNT and CDR2 is YYREEE in the germline V gene (reference sequence). CDR3 region: CASSSATGEETQYF. As DNA, the CDR3 is TGTGCCAGCAGCTCCGCCACGGGGGAAGAGACCCAGTACTTC.

The chain carries TRBV5-1 and TRBJ2-7; D may be TRBD1 (5 bases). The CDR3 is 15 amino acids. The V end lost 0 bases, the J end lost 2 bases, and 12 bases lay between the germline ends. Germline V gives CDR1 SGHRS, CDR2 YFSETQ. The CDR3 spells CASSLGGGETYEQYF. CDR3 bases: TGCGCCAGCAGCTTGGGGGGCGGAGAAACCTACGAGCAGTACTTC.

The chain is built from TRBV4-1 and TRBJ1-1; 8 nucleotides agree with TRBD1. The CDR3 runs 16 residues. Looked up from germline, CDR1 is MGHRA and CDR2 is YSYEKL. V was pared by 0 bases and J by 1 base, with 4 bases of the junction left unmatched. As DNA, the CDR3 is TGCGCCAGCAGCCAAGACCTCGGGACAGGGAACACTGAAGCTTTCTTT. It translates to CASSQDLGTGNTEAFF.

The chain is built from TRBV7-2 and TRBJ2-7, with D hard to call. The V end lost 1 base, the J end lost 1 base, and 14 bases lay between the germline ends. Germline V lookup: CDR1 SGHTA, CDR2 FQGNSA. The CDR3 loop spans 16 amino acids. CDR3: CASSLDTPSMSYEQYF. CDR3 nucleotide sequence: TGTGCCAGCAGCTTAGATACTCCATCAATGTCCTACGAGCAGTACTTC.

V and J are TRBV25-1 and TRBJ2-7, with TRBD1 matching 7 bases. Unmatched junction bases numbered 13, after V lost 4 bases and J lost 4 bases. The germline CDR1 and CDR2 sequences are MGHDK and SYGVNS. The CDR3 is 16 residues long. Here the CDR3 DNA reads TGTGCCAGCAGTGTAGAATTAAGGACAGGTAATTACGAGCAGTACTTC. Residues: CASSVELRTGNYEQYF.

Only one count was recorded for this clone. V is TRBV14 and J is TRBJ1-3; D perhaps matches TRBD1 (5 bases). CDR3 length: 17 residues. The V gene lost 2 bases and the J gene lost 2 bases, with 16 bases spanning the gap. In germline, CDR1 is SGHDN, CDR2 FVKESK. CDR3 DNA sequence: TGTGCCAGCAGCCAATATGCGCGGGGCGGCACTGGAAACACCATATATTTT. Translation gives CASSQYARGGTGNTIYF.

The chain is built from TRBV5-6 and TRBJ2-5; a possible D gene is TRBD1 (5 bases). Trimming removed 1 base at V and 4 bases at J, with 14 bases between. Germline V CDR1 and CDR2: SGHDT, YYEEEE. The CDR3 covers 15 residues. The CDR3 DNA sequence: TGTGCCAGCAGCTTGTTGGGGCCCACTGGAGAGACCCAGTACTTC. This encodes CASSLLGPTGETQYF.

The J gene is TRBJ2-1, the V gene TRBV14; D gene ambiguous. Per the germline V gene, CDR1 is SGHDN and CDR2 is FVKESK. The V and J ends lost 1 base and 10 bases respectively, with 11 bases between them. The CDR3 spans 13 residues. The CDR3 region is CASSQGVRDEQFF. CDR3 nucleotide sequence: TGTGCCAGCAGCCAAGGGGTAAGAGACGAGCAGTTCTTC.

The V gene is TRBV15, the J gene TRBJ1-2, with D possibly being TRBD1 (5 bases). The germline V gene encodes CDR1 LNHNV and CDR2 YYDKDF (reference sequence). The CDR3 is 13 amino acids. V was pared by 2 bases and J by 6 bases, with 10 bases between. The DNA for the CDR3 is TGTGCCACCAGCAGACCCCTGACAGATGGCTACACCTTC. It encodes CATSRPLTDGYTF.

The CDR3, as DNA: TGTGCCTGGGGCTGGGGGAGTGAAAAACTGTTTTTT. It specifies CAWGWGSEKLFF. The chain combines TRBV30 with TRBJ1-4, with a possible D match to TRBD1 (5 bases). Per the germline V gene, CDR1 is GTSNPN and CDR2 is SVGIG (reference sequence). This CDR3 comprises 12 residues. V was trimmed by 5 bases and J by 7 bases, leaving 11 bases between them.

V is TRBV27 and J is TRBJ2-7; 10 bases are a match to TRBD2. V shed 3 bases, J shed 5 bases, and the junction held 7 bases outside the gene matches. Germline V gene lookup returns CDR1 MNHEY and CDR2 SMNVEV (reference sequence). CDR3 length: 15 amino acids. CDR3 protein: CASSLRLAGANEQYF. Here the CDR3 DNA reads TGTGCCAGCAGTTTGCGGCTAGCGGGAGCAAACGAGCAGTACTTC.

The chain has TRBV5-5 and TRBJ1-1; 7 nucleotides match TRBD1. Per the germline V gene, CDR1 is SGHKS and CDR2 is YYEKEE (reference sequence). Trimming removed 0 bases from V and 2 bases from J; junction bases left unmatched: 4. The CDR3 contains 15 residues. The CDR3 DNA follows: TGTGCCAGCAGCTTGGGACAGGGACTAAACACTGAAGCTTTCTTT. Its translation: CASSLGQGLNTEAFF.